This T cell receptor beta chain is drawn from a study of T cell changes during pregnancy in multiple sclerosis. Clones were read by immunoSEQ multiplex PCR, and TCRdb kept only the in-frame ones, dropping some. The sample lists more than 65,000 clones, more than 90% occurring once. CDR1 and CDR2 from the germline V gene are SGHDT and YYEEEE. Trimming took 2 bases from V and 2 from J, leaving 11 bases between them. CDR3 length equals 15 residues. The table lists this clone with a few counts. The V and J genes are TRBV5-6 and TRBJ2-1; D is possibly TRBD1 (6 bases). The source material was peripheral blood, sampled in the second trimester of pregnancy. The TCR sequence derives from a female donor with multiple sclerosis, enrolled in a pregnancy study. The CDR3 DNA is TGTGCCAGCAGCTTCCGGACAGAGACCTACAATGAGCAGTTCTTC. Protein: CASSFRTETYNEQFF.